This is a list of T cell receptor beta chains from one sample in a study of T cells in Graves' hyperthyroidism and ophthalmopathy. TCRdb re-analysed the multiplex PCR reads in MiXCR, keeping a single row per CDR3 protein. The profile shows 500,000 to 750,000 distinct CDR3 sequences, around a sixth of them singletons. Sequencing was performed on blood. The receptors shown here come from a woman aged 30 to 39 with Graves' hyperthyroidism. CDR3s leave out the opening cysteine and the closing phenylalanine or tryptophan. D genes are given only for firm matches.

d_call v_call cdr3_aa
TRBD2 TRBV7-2 ASSFAGGRLSYNEQF
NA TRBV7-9 ASKVSGNSYEQY
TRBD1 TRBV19 ASSTTGGANTGELF
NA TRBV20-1 SASSRGTEQF
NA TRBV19 ASSIIARARTEAF
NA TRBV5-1 ASGASNHYEQY
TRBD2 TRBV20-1 SAGVPGTSGSTDTQY
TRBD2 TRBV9 ASSVSGSDEQY
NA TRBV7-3 ASSLIGQETQY
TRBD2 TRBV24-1 ATSDSGLASSNEQF
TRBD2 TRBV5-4 ASSSMTSGRIDTQY
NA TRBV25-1 ASTRDPNSYGYT
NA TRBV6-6 ASSYVTGKIEAF
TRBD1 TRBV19 ASSTRQGVPNQPQH
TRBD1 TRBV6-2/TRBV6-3 ASSWGQGTQPQH
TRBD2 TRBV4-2 ASSQEQAGTYEQY
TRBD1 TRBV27 ASSLRTGGVSYNSPLH
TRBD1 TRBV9 ASSVGDSFYEQY
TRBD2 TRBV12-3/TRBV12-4 ASSLTSAHTGELF
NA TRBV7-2 ASSFVTGNYGYT
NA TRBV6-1 ASSPEVGLSRY
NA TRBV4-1 ASSQAVPSYEQY
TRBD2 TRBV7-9 ASSFQAGGFGEQF
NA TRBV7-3 ASSLTRLSEQY
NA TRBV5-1 ASSLSPPEQF
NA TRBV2 ASSVGPVQMHEQF
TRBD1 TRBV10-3 AVTPGQGRTGELF
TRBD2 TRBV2 ASSDPWGGQETQY
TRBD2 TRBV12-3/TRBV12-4 ASSFGSGSYEQY
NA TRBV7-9 ASSPLDRNTGELF
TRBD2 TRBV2 ASKGLAVTGELF
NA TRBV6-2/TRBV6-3 ASTGAVNSNQPQH
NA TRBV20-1 SAHPGVLETQY
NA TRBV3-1 ASSQALDSNQPQH
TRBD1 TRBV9 ASSHRGLGSNEKLF
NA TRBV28 ASSLAPSLGLYYTEAF
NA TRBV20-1 SARDTSGVGELF
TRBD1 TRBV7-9 ASSPTGGPTHEQY
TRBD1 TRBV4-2 ASSRLGKGAQPQH
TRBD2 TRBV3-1 ASSHRTSRSTDTQY
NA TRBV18 ASSPPGLPEEQY
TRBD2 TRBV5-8 ASSSTKREGTGELF
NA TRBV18 ASSSRDGGEQY
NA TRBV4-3 ASSQDRSPGMDYEQY
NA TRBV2 ASRPGPRNTEAF
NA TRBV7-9 ASSFIPMNTEAF
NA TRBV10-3 AISESSGFYGYT
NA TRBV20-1 SAPGPGYGYT
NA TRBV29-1 SVEVRPREQY
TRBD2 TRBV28 ASSGTSAYQETQY
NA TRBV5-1 ASSSKLVGNEQF